What follows are 8 T cell receptor beta chains derived from one specimen sequenced in a study of cytomegalovirus exposure and HLA in healthy donors (dated by TCRdb to the late 2010s). The method was the immunoSEQ multiplex PCR assay. For the multiplex PCR, a mixture combining 60 forward primers for TCR Vbeta segments and 13 reverse primers for TCR Jbeta segments was used. Here the immuneACCESS table is served through TCRdb, limited to in-frame sequences with V and J called. Missing clones are a known gap in these copies; in checked studies unresolved V genes cover under half, and the rest lacks a known reason. The sample yields 150,000 or so clones; approximately 86% were counted once. Together, the top ten hold approximately 1.5% of the sample. Sequencing input: PBMCs. These receptors were collected from a male donor in good health and CMV-seronegative.

The chain combines TRBV5-4 with TRBJ1-5; possibly TRBD1 for D (5 bases). CDR3 length equals 13 residues. Trimming removed 4 bases at V and 5 bases at J, with 10 bases between. The germline CDR1 and CDR2 sequences are SGHNT and YYREEE (reference sequence). CDR3 in DNA: TGTGCCAGCAGCCAAGACAGCCATCAGCCCCAGCATTTT. Its protein product is CASSQDSHQPQHF. Combining the CDR3 with reference TRBV5-4 and TRBJ1-5 gives the whole variable domain ETGVTQSPTHLIKTRGQQVTLRCSSQSGHNTVSWYQQALGQGPQFIFQYYREEENGRGNFPPRFSGLQFPNYSSELNVNALELDDSALYLCASSQDSHQPQHFGDGTRLSIL.

The V and J genes are TRBV14 and TRBJ1-1; 10 positions match TRBD1. CDR3 length: 15 amino acids. The germline gives CDR1 SGHDN, CDR2 FVKESK. V lost 3 bases and J lost 3; bases outside the gene matches: 4. The CDR3 DNA reads TGTGCCAGCAGCCAGAGGACAGGGGGGGACACTGAAGCTTTCTTT. Its translation is CASSQRTGGDTEAFF.

The J gene is TRBJ2-2, the V gene TRBV27; TRBD1 matches at 7 bases. V lost 5 bases and J lost 7; bases outside the gene matches: 16. This CDR3 region has 17 residues. Germline loops: CDR1 MNHEY, CDR2 SMNVEV (reference sequence). The CDR3 region is CASSPLRTGPLIGELFF. The CDR3 DNA reads TGTGCCAGCAGTCCCCTTCGGACAGGTCCTCTTATCGGGGAGCTGTTTTTT.

V and J are TRBV2 and TRBJ2-1; TRBD2 matches at 12 bases. V trimming: 8 bases; J trimming: 8 bases; junction bases outside the gene matches: 7. Germline-derived CDR1 and CDR2 are SNHLY and FYNNEI. The CDR3 runs 14 residues. The CDR3, as DNA: TGTGCCAGCCCTACTAGCGGGAGGTTCGATGAGCAGTTCTTC. The encoded protein is CASPTSGRFDEQFF.

This clone was observed once. The chain carries TRBV6-5 and TRBJ1-3; no clear D gene. Trimming removed 5 bases at V and 2 bases at J, with 7 bases between. Germline V gene lookup returns CDR1 MNHEY and CDR2 SVGAGI. This CDR3 comprises 13 residues. CDR3 sequence (DNA): TGTGCCAGCAGTACTCTTGCTGGAAACACCATATATTTT. Translating it yields CASSTLAGNTIYF.

This clone was seen a single time. This sequence joins TRBV5-4 and TRBJ2-1; TRBD2 matches 8 bases. The trim removed 4 bases at V and 0 bases at J, leaving 3 bases unmatched. The CDR3 extends over 15 amino acids. Germline-derived CDR1 and CDR2 are SGHNT and YYREEE (reference sequence). CDR3: CASSATSGSYNEQFF. DNA of the CDR3: TGTGCCAGCAGCGCCACTAGCGGCTCCTACAATGAGCAGTTCTTC.

This clone turned up a few times. The V gene is TRBV29-1, the J gene TRBJ2-6, with D possibly matching TRBD1 (5 bases). The V end lost 5 bases, the J end lost 0 bases, and 11 bases lay between the germline ends. CDR3 size: 15 residues. Germline V gene sequence: CDR1 SQVTM, CDR2 ANQGSEA. CDR3 in amino acids: CSVWGTHSGANVLTF. The CDR3 DNA is TGCAGCGTTTGGGGCACCCACTCTGGGGCCAACGTCCTGACTTTC. Complete variable domain (other parts from reference TRBV29-1 and TRBJ2-6): SAVISQKPSRDICQRGTSLTIQCQVDSQVTMMFWYRQQPGQSLTLIATANQGSEATYESGFVIDKFPISRPNLTFSTLTVSNMSPEDSSIYLCSVWGTHSGANVLTFGAGSRLTVL.

This clone was seen a few times. The rearrangement uses TRBV5-1 and TRBJ2-3, with 9 positions matching TRBD1. Germline V gene lookup returns CDR1 SGHRS and CDR2 YFSETQ. This CDR3 is built from 16 residues. The ends lost 0 bases at V and 4 bases at J; junction bases unmatched: 6. The CDR3 loop reads CASSLVLGQGSDTQYF. The CDR3 nucleotides are TGCGCCAGCAGCTTGGTGTTGGGACAGGGATCAGATACGCAGTATTTT. Complete variable domain (other parts from reference TRBV5-1 and TRBJ2-3): KAGVTQTPRYLIKTRGQQVTLSCSPISGHRSVSWYQQTPGQGLQFLFEYFSETQRNKGNFPGRFSGRQFSNSRSEMNVSTLELGDSALYLCASSLVLGQGSDTQYFGPGTRLTVL.